A selection of T cell receptor beta chains follows, all from one sample in a study of CXCR3-negative and CXCR3-positive naive CD8 T cells. For each CDR3 protein, TCRdb gives one entry from its re-call of the 5' RACE reads, without DNA. Its clone listing holds 120,000 to 150,000 distinct CDR3 sequences. Sequenced input: naive CXCR3+ CD8+ T cells from blood. These receptors were taken from a human donor in good health. Some clones in this sample may be carry-over from other donors' samples. Each CDR3 is given with its conserved first and last residue.

CASSLGPGIGTEAFF | TRBJ1-1 | TRBV7-6
CASSGGQGAVGEQYF | TRBJ2-7 | TRBV5-6
CSVVQGPEQFF | TRBJ2-1 | TRBV29-1
CASSYWGGSYEQYF | TRBJ2-7 | TRBV14
CASSYSPTDSSYNEQFF | TRBJ2-1 | TRBV6-5
CASSPEGPGELFF | TRBJ2-2 | TRBV4-1
CSAAGRRPSTDTQYF | TRBJ2-3 | TRBV29-1
CASSRLAGAGTQYF | TRBJ2-3 | TRBV21-1
CASSPWTGRVLGYTF | TRBJ1-2 | TRBV7-9
CASSPGTQYEQYF | TRBJ2-7 | TRBV12-3/TRBV12-4
CASSPNRVESYEQYF | TRBJ2-7 | TRBV5-4
CASSQNRGLNTGELFF | TRBJ2-2 | TRBV4-3
CASSPTSGTDKVHEQYF | TRBJ2-7 | TRBV13
CSVESYRNTGELFF | TRBJ2-2 | TRBV29-1
CASSLEEAGETFYNEQFF | TRBJ2-1 | TRBV7-9
CASSGDRGEQYF | TRBJ2-7 | TRBV28
CASSDRDNNEQFF | TRBJ2-1 | TRBV6-4
CASSQYRQLSGANVLTF | TRBJ2-6 | TRBV2
CASSHPGQGGDTQYF | TRBJ2-3 | TRBV7-9
CSARSPGAGYEQYF | TRBJ2-7 | TRBV20-1
CSASPLDSTYGYTF | TRBJ1-2 | TRBV20-1
CASSQELGEKTFYEQYF | TRBJ2-7 | TRBV3-1
CASSLYDGRYGYTF | TRBJ1-2 | TRBV5-6
CASSLPRTSGYEQYF | TRBJ2-7 | TRBV7-9
CASSLGGHYNEQFF | TRBJ2-1 | TRBV7-6
CASSSVGGGDADTQYF | TRBJ2-3 | TRBV7-9
CASSLLQGYYNEQFF | TRBJ2-1 | TRBV28
CSVELLAEAFF | TRBJ1-1 | TRBV29-1
CATSEPYSNQPQHF | TRBJ1-5 | TRBV24-1
CASSQENQEAFF | TRBJ1-1 | TRBV4-3
CASSFVGGRAFF | TRBJ1-1 | TRBV5-4
CSARDNTGPMNTEAFF | TRBJ1-1 | TRBV20-1
CASGSGSQYEQFF | TRBJ2-1 | TRBV27
CASSLDQQGYEQFF | TRBJ2-1 | TRBV7-3
CASSRANGQNTGELFF | TRBJ2-2 | TRBV14
CAWADMSSYNEQFF | TRBJ2-1 | TRBV30
CASSVGGPGDTQYF | TRBJ2-3 | TRBV19
CASSLRGLGPEEETQYF | TRBJ2-5 | TRBV7-9
CASSLDPLDGAYEQYF | TRBJ2-7 | TRBV5-1
CASSDLATSGDSYEQYF | TRBJ2-7 | TRBV11-2
CASSLFDRYSNQPQHF | TRBJ1-5 | TRBV27
CASSLGTFTNYGYTF | TRBJ1-2 | TRBV7-2
CASSFRDIRFQETQYF | TRBJ2-5 | TRBV28
CASSSTPDEQYF | TRBJ2-7 | TRBV27
CASRLGTGTGEQYF | TRBJ2-7 | TRBV5-5
CASSPGTGVYDEQYF | TRBJ2-7 | TRBV23-1
CASSPRTGGDYEQYF | TRBJ2-7 | TRBV28
CSVVRATYNEQFF | TRBJ2-1 | TRBV29-1
CSAYTSFGVSYEQYF | TRBJ2-7 | TRBV20-1
CASRPTGGRETQYF | TRBJ2-5 | TRBV27
CAISPGLEQFF | TRBJ2-1 | TRBV10-3
CASSQGIYEQYF | TRBJ2-7 | TRBV3-1
CASSLGRAEAFF | TRBJ1-1 | TRBV7-2
CSVEGLAAYNEQFF | TRBJ2-1 | TRBV29-1
CASSLGSAGSRETQYF | TRBJ2-5 | TRBV5-6
CATWDRGRGETQYF | TRBJ2-5 | TRBV6-1
CSVEDRRGWETQYF | TRBJ2-5 | TRBV29-1